These T cell receptor beta chains were read from a single sample in a study of T-cell memory formation after mild COVID-19. TCRdb re-derived calls from the 5' RACE reads in MiXCR, one entry per CDR3 protein. The sample holds approximately 260,000 distinct CDR3 sequences, about 17% seen once. Sequencing used PBMCs or a T cell subset sorted from them (not recorded which). These TCRs come from a young man who had mild COVID-19 (a few samples of this study predate the infection). Cell type and time point are not known. CDR3s include the opening cysteine and the closing phenylalanine or tryptophan. Fields, in order: clone size, V gene, D gene, J gene, CDR3 DNA, CDR3 protein. A D gene is named only where the DNA matches it firmly. Some rows mark clone size as missing; the rest say once, few, many or name a class of expanded clone.

few	TRBV11-1	TRBD1	TRBJ2-1	TGTGCCAGCAGCTTGAGACAGGGTTTCTACAATGAGCAGTTCTTC	CASSLRQGFYNEQFF
.	TRBV28	.	TRBJ1-5	TGTGCCAGCAGCATATCAGGGGAGTGGGCCCAGCATTTT	CASSISGEWAQHF
few	TRBV7-2	TRBD1	TRBJ1-1	TGTGCCAGCAGCCCCACCCGGGGGGACAGTGAAGCTTTCTTT	CASSPTRGDSEAFF
.	TRBV9	.	TRBJ2-1	TGTGCCAGCAGCGTAGGGCGGGGAAACAATGAGCAGTTCTTC	CASSVGRGNNEQFF
many	TRBV5-1	.	TRBJ2-5	TGCGCCAGCAGCCCGCAAGGTCGGGTCCAAGAGACCCAGTACTTC	CASSPQGRVQETQYF
few	TRBV12-3/TRBV12-4	.	TRBJ2-2	TGTGCCAGCAGGGTTAGCGGTAACACCGGGGAGCTGTTTTTT	CASRVSGNTGELFF
few	TRBV6-2/TRBV6-3	.	TRBJ2-2	TGTGCCAGCAGTTGGGCCCCGGGGTGGACCGGGGAGCTGTTTTTT	CASSWAPGWTGELFF
few	TRBV20-1	.	TRBJ2-1	TGCAGTGCTAGATGGTGGGGGCGCCAGTTCTTC	CSARWWGRQFF
.	TRBV12-3/TRBV12-4	.	TRBJ1-3	TGTGCCAGCAGTTTCCGGGACGGTGTTCTCTCTGGAAACACCATATATTTT	CASSFRDGVLSGNTIYF
.	TRBV5-1	.	TRBJ1-1	TGCGCCAGCAATAAAGACCGAACTGAAGCTTTCTTT	CASNKDRTEAFF
.	TRBV12-3/TRBV12-4	TRBD1	TRBJ1-6	TGTGCCAGCAGTTTAGGGCGGTCAGGGGGCGATTCACCCCTCCACTTT	CASSLGRSGGDSPLHF
.	TRBV20-1	TRBD1	TRBJ2-7	TGCAGTGCTAGACCGGACAGGAGATCCTACGAGCAGTACTTC	CSARPDRRSYEQYF
.	TRBV10-3	.	TRBJ1-6	TGTGCCATCAGTGAGTCGGTTGACCGCGGTTCACCCCTCCACTTT	CAISESVDRGSPLHF
few	TRBV5-5	.	TRBJ2-5	TGTGCCAGCAGCTTGCAGCCTAGCGTGGGGGACAACCAAGAGACCCAGTACTTC	CASSLQPSVGDNQETQYF
.	TRBV5-4	.	TRBJ2-1	TGTGCCAGCAGCACCCGGGGTAGCGCTTACAATGAGCAGTTCTTC	CASSTRGSAYNEQFF
.	TRBV7-2	TRBD1	TRBJ2-7	TGTGCCAGCAGCCAGGGGGGGACAGGGATTACCTACGAGCAGTACTTC	CASSQGGTGITYEQYF
.	TRBV7-2	.	TRBJ2-7	TGTGCCAGCAGCTCTTACGACGAGCAGTACTTC	CASSSYDEQYF
.	TRBV20-1	.	TRBJ2-3	TGCAGTGCTCCCTTACTATTAGTGACAGATACGCAGTATTTT	CSAPLLLVTDTQYF
.	TRBV5-1	.	TRBJ2-2	TGCGCCAGTGGGGTAGTGGTGGCGTCCGGGACAACCATTACCGGGGAGCTGTTTTTT	CASGVVVASGTTITGELFF
few	TRBV12-3/TRBV12-4	.	TRBJ2-7	TGTGCCAGCAGTCGCCGGGACGGGATCTACGAGCAGTACTTC	CASSRRDGIYEQYF
many	TRBV11-2	.	TRBJ1-3	TGTGCCAGCAGCCAACAATTCTCTGGAAACACCATATATTTT	CASSQQFSGNTIYF
few	TRBV7-2	.	TRBJ2-5	TGTGCCAGCTGTCGGACTTTTTTGGAGACCCAGTACTTC	CASCRTFLETQYF
.	TRBV20-1	.	TRBJ2-3	TGCAGTGCCCCGGCCTACGTCGATACGCAGTATTTT	CSAPAYVDTQYF
.	TRBV27	.	TRBJ2-7	TGTGCCAGCAGTTTAGAACAGGGAACCGAGCAGTACTTC	CASSLEQGTEQYF
.	TRBV7-8	.	TRBJ2-4	TGTGCCAGCTCCCTCCAAGAAGGACTCCCAGCCAAAAACATTCAGTACTTC	CASSLQEGLPAKNIQYF